This T cell receptor beta chain was sequenced for a study of T cell responses to AZD1222 COVID-19 vaccine. This CDR3 has 15 amino acids. CDR1 is SGHAT, CDR2 FQNNGV, per germline. The ends were cut back, 3 bases at V and 4 bases at J, with 15 bases in the middle. Some clones are missing from TCRdb's copy, which holds only in-frame ones; the method was immunoSEQ multiplex PCR. This sample has more than 85,000 clones, with roughly nine tenths found just once. The TCR originated in an adult in good health. The chain uses TRBV11-2 and TRBJ1-1; D uncertain. This sample comprised peripheral blood, obtained on day 0 of AZD1222 vaccination. CDR3 bases: TGTGCCAGCAGCTTCCTACTTGCGGTGGGCACTGAAGCTTTCTTT. Its protein product is CASSFLLAVGTEAFF.